The 11 T cell receptor beta chains listed next were all sequenced from one sample in a study of cytomegalovirus exposure and HLA in healthy donors. Amplification used 60 Vbeta primers and 13 Jbeta primers. The method was immunoSEQ multiplex PCR; TCRdb's version includes in-frame clones alone and lacks a portion of them. The repertoire holds about 210,000 clones, around 84% seen once, with 0.24% in the top ten. The sample consisted of PBMCs. These receptors were obtained from a girl aged 2-10 years in good health and CMV-seronegative.

The chain joins TRBV5-1 to TRBJ2-7; D is perhaps TRBD2 (6 bases). V lost 5 bases to trimming and J lost 3 bases, with 9 bases between them. The length of the CDR3 is 12 residues. The germline V gene has CDR1 SGHRS and CDR2 YFSETQ. The DNA of the CDR3 is TGCGCCAGCAGAGGAGGGGACTACGAGCAGTACTTC. This sequence encodes CASRGGDYEQYF. The full variable domain, its missing parts supplied by reference TRBV5-1 and TRBJ2-7, is KAGVTQTPRYLIKTRGQQVTLSCSPISGHRSVSWYQQTPGQGLQFLFEYFSETQRNKGNFPGRFSGRQFSNSRSEMNVSTLELGDSALYLCASRGGDYEQYFGPGTRLTVT.

The chain couples TRBV28 to TRBJ1-2, with TRBD1 identical over 7 bases. Germline-derived CDR1 and CDR2 are MDHEN and SYDVKM. The CDR3 has 14 amino acids. Trimming at V came to 1 base and at J to 5 bases, leaving 4 bases not matched to a gene. CDR3 sequence: CASSLYQGGYGYTF. CDR3 coding DNA: TGTGCCAGCAGTTTATATCAGGGGGGTTATGGCTACACCTTC.

As concerns this clone: The identical CDR3 is also encoded by other nucleotide sequences in the sample. The V call is TRBV5-4, the J call TRBJ2-1; 8 positions match TRBD1. Per the germline V gene, CDR1 is SGHNT and CDR2 is YYREEE (reference sequence). This CDR3 is built from 13 residues. J gave up 6 bases and V 5 bases, and 4 bases lay outside the gene matches. CDR3 in amino acids: CASSLTGGNEQFF. Here the CDR3 DNA reads TGTGCCAGCAGTCTTACAGGGGGCAATGAGCAGTTCTTC.

This chain links TRBV6-5 with TRBJ1-2, with TRBD1 identical over 8 bases. This CDR3 has 13 residues. CDR1 and CDR2 from the germline V gene are MNHEY and SVGAGI. The ends lost 6 bases at V and 6 bases at J; junction bases unmatched: 6. The CDR3 here is CASRPPGGHGYTF. The CDR3 DNA reads as TGTGCCAGCAGGCCCCCAGGGGGCCATGGCTACACCTTC.

This sequence joins TRBV6-6 and TRBJ1-3; 7 nucleotides align to TRBD1. V shed 2 bases, J shed 0 bases, and the junction held 4 bases outside the gene matches. CDR1 and CDR2 from the germline V gene are MNHNY and SVGAGI (reference sequence). The length of the CDR3 is 16 residues. The CDR3 DNA reads TGTGCCAGCAGTTACGACAGGGCGATCTCTGGAAACACCATATATTTT. Translating it yields CASSYDRAISGNTIYF.

This clone was counted once. The chain uses TRBV4-1 and TRBJ1-1, with D possibly TRBD1 on 5 matching bases. Trimming cost V 4 bases and J 5 bases, with 17 bases left between them. CDR3 length: 15 amino acids. CDR1 and CDR2 from the germline V gene are MGHRA and YSYEKL. CDR3 sequence reads: CASSPRREEGTEAFF. The CDR3 bases are TGCGCCAGCAGCCCCCGGAGGGAAGAGGGGACTGAAGCTTTCTTT.

This chain connects TRBV30 to TRBJ1-1; maybe TRBD1 (5 bases). Trimming stripped 2 bases from V and 11 bases from J, with 12 bases between. Germline lookup yields CDR1 GTSNPN and CDR2 SVGIG (reference sequence). The CDR3 is 11 residues long. For the CDR3, the DNA is TGTGCCTGGAGTATAGGGGCTAGGGCTTTCTTT. This sequence encodes CAWSIGARAFF.

V and J are TRBV6-1 and TRBJ1-3; D unclear. The ends were cut back, 0 bases at V and 3 bases at J, with 12 bases in the middle. CDR1 is MNHNS and CDR2 is SASEGT in the germline V gene. The CDR3 has 16 residues. The CDR3 coding sequence is TGTGCCAGCAGTGAAGCGCGGGGTTGGGGTGGAAACACCATATATTTT. This gives the protein CASSEARGWGGNTIYF.

The genes are TRBV7-9 and TRBJ2-5, with 9 bases matching TRBD1. CDR1 is SEHNR, CDR2 FQNEAQ, per germline (reference sequence). There are 15 residues in the CDR3. The V and J ends lost 4 bases and 4 bases, in that order; junction bases with no gene match: 7. In DNA form, the CDR3 reads TGTGCCAGCAGCTCCCTCGACAGGGGGTTAGAGACCCAGTACTTC. It is translated as CASSSLDRGLETQYF.

The chain is built from TRBV28 and TRBJ1-2, with 9 bases aligning to TRBD1. This CDR3 has 14 amino acids. Germline V gene lookup returns CDR1 MDHEN and CDR2 SYDVKM. Trimming at V came to 6 bases and at J to 4 bases, leaving 6 bases not matched to a gene. The CDR3 DNA reads as TGTGCCAGCAGCGGTCGGACAGGGGCCTATGGCTACACCTTC. Protein product: CASSGRTGAYGYTF.

The chain is built from TRBV2 and TRBJ2-1; 9 bases match TRBD2. Trimming cost V 7 bases and J 4 bases; bases outside gene matches: 8. The CDR3 covers 15 residues. Germline V gives CDR1 SNHLY, CDR2 FYNNEI. The CDR3 protein is CASKLAGLLYNEQFF. CDR3 nucleotides: TGTGCCAGCAAGCTAGCGGGACTCTTATACAATGAGCAGTTCTTC.